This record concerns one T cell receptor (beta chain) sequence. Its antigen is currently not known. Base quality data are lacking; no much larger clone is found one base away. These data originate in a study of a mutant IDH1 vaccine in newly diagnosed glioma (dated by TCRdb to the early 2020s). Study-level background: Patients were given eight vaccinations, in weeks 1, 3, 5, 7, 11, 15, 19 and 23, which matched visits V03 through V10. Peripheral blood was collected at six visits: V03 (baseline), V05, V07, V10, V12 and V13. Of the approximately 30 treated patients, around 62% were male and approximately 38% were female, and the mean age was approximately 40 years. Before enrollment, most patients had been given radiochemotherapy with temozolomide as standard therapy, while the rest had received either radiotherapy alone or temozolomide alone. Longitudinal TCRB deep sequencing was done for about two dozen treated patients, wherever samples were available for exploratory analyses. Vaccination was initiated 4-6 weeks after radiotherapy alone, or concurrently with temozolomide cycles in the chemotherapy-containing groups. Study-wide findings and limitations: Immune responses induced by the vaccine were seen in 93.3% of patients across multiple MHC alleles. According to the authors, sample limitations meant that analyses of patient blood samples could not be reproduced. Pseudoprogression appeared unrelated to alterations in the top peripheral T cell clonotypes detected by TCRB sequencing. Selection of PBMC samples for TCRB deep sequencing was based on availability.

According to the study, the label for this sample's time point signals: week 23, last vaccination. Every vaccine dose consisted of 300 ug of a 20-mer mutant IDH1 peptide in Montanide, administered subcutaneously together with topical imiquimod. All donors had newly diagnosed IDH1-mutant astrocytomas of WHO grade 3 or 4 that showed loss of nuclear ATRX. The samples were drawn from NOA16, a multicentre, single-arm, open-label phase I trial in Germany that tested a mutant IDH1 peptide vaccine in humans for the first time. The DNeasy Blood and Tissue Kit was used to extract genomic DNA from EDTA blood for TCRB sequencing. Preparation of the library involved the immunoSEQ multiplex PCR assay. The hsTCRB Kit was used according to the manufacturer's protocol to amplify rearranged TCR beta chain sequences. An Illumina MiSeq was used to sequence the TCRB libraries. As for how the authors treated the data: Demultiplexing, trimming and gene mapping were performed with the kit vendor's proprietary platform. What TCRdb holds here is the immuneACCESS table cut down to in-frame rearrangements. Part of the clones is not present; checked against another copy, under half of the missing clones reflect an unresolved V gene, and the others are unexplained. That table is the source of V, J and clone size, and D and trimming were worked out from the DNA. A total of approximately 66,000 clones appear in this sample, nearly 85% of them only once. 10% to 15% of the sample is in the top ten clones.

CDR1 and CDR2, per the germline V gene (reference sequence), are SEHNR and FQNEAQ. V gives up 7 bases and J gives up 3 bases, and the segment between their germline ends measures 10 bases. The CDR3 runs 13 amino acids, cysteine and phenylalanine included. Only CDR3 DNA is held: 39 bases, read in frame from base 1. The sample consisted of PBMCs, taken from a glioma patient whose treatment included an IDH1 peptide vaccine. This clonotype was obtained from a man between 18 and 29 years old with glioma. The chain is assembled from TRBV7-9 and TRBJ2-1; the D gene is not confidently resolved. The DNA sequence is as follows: TGTGCCAGCAACAGCATAAACTACAATGAGCAGTTCTTC. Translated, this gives CASNSINYNEQFF.